This is a list of T cell receptor beta chains from one sample in a study of CD8+CD57+ T cells in acquired aplastic anemia. Each CDR3 protein is one row after TCRdb ran MiXCR on the reads. This sample has 220,000 or so distinct CDR3 sequences; approximately 60% occur once, and the top ten carry around 58%. Material: sorted CD4+, CD8+, or CD8+CD57+ T cells (not recorded which) from PBMCs. The origin of the receptors is a human donor with aplastic anemia. Both conserved end residues are part of each CDR3. D genes are given only for firm matches. Not all rows give a size; the values are once, few, many and, for expanded clones, a class.

j_call: TRBJ2-1; clone_size: -; d_call: -; v_call: TRBV29-1; cdr3_aa: CSVDGGEWSSLNEQFF; cdr3_nt: TGCAGCGTTGATGGGGGAGAGTGGAGCTCGCTCAATGAGCAGTTCTTC
j_call: TRBJ1-2; clone_size: many; d_call: TRBD1; v_call: TRBV9; cdr3_aa: CASKGGAGYTF; cdr3_nt: TGTGCCAGCAAAGGGGGCGCTGGCTACACCTTC
j_call: TRBJ2-1; clone_size: -; d_call: TRBD1; v_call: TRBV29-1; cdr3_aa: CSVGIGTGHNEQFF; cdr3_nt: TGCAGCGTTGGGATCGGGACAGGGCACAATGAGCAGTTCTTC
j_call: TRBJ2-5; clone_size: few; d_call: -; v_call: TRBV2; cdr3_aa: CASSRDIGGGTQYF; cdr3_nt: TGTGCCAGCAGTAGGGACATTGGAGGGGGGACCCAGTACTTC
j_call: TRBJ2-7; clone_size: many; d_call: TRBD1; v_call: TRBV5-1; cdr3_aa: CASSLAVQGGEQYF; cdr3_nt: TGCGCCAGCAGCTTGGCTGTACAGGGGGGCGAGCAGTACTTC
j_call: TRBJ1-5; clone_size: -; d_call: -; v_call: TRBV29-1; cdr3_aa: CSVVLPGINQPQHF; cdr3_nt: TGCAGCGTGGTCCTCCCAGGGATCAATCAGCCCCAGCATTTT
j_call: TRBJ1-5; clone_size: -; d_call: -; v_call: TRBV19; cdr3_aa: CASSIYREANQPQHF; cdr3_nt: TGTGCCAGTAGTATCTACAGGGAGGCTAATCAGCCCCAGCATTTT
j_call: TRBJ2-7; clone_size: -; d_call: -; v_call: TRBV9; cdr3_aa: CASSHGGDSYEQYF; cdr3_nt: TGTGCCAGCAGCCACGGCGGGGACTCCTACGAGCAGTACTTC
j_call: TRBJ1-1; clone_size: few; d_call: -; v_call: TRBV25-1; cdr3_aa: CASSEGGRGRTEAFF; cdr3_nt: TGTGCCAGCAGTGAAGGAGGCAGGGGAAGGACTGAAGCTTTCTTT
j_call: TRBJ2-7; clone_size: few; d_call: -; v_call: TRBV9; cdr3_aa: CASTSRPVDEQYF; cdr3_nt: TGTGCCAGCACCTCCCGTCCAGTTGACGAGCAGTACTTC
j_call: TRBJ2-7; clone_size: -; d_call: TRBD1; v_call: TRBV20-1; cdr3_aa: CSARGRDRAYEQYF; cdr3_nt: TGCAGTGCTAGAGGTCGGGACAGGGCCTACGAGCAGTACTTC
j_call: TRBJ2-7; clone_size: -; d_call: TRBD2; v_call: TRBV6-6; cdr3_aa: CASSYRIRGDSYEQYF; cdr3_nt: TGTGCCAGCAGTTACCGTATACGGGGGGACTCCTACGAGCAGTACTTC
j_call: TRBJ2-1; clone_size: -; d_call: -; v_call: TRBV7-8; cdr3_aa: CASSLGPGLSGADEQFF; cdr3_nt: TGTGCCAGCAGCTTAGGACCGGGACTCAGTGGAGCGGATGAGCAGTTCTTC
j_call: TRBJ1-5; clone_size: -; d_call: -; v_call: TRBV2; cdr3_aa: CASSATGTLGDQPQHF; cdr3_nt: TGTGCCAGCAGTGCGACCGGGACCTTGGGGGATCAGCCCCAGCATTTT
j_call: TRBJ2-5; clone_size: -; d_call: -; v_call: TRBV24-1; cdr3_aa: CATRSGSSPTPQYF; cdr3_nt: TGTGCCACCAGGTCGGGATCTTCCCCGACCCCCCAGTACTTC
j_call: TRBJ1-5; clone_size: -; d_call: -; v_call: TRBV2; cdr3_aa: CASSAIKDQPQHF; cdr3_nt: TGTGCCAGCAGTGCCATCAAAGATCAGCCCCAGCATTTT
j_call: TRBJ2-3; clone_size: -; d_call: -; v_call: TRBV24-1; cdr3_aa: CATPKDTQYF; cdr3_nt: TGTGCCACCCCCAAAGATACGCAGTATTTT
j_call: TRBJ2-1; clone_size: -; d_call: TRBD1; v_call: TRBV29-1; cdr3_aa: CSVYLLRDSYNEQFF; cdr3_nt: TGCAGCGTTTATCTGCTTCGGGACAGCTACAATGAGCAGTTCTTC
j_call: TRBJ1-5; clone_size: -; d_call: TRBD1; v_call: TRBV24-1; cdr3_aa: CATSDPGTGGNQPQHF; cdr3_nt: TGTGCCACCAGTGACCCTGGGACAGGGGGCAATCAGCCCCAGCATTTT
j_call: TRBJ1-2; clone_size: -; d_call: -; v_call: TRBV7-2; cdr3_aa: CASSLDTRGTGGYTF; cdr3_nt: TGTGCCAGCAGCTTAGATACCAGGGGTACGGGAGGCTACACCTTC
j_call: TRBJ2-7; clone_size: -; d_call: -; v_call: TRBV20-1; cdr3_aa: CSAATHPVRDEQYF; cdr3_nt: TGCAGTGCTGCAACCCACCCAGTACGGGACGAGCAGTACTTC
j_call: TRBJ1-2; clone_size: -; d_call: -; v_call: TRBV5-1; cdr3_aa: CASSLSVGQGSSGYTF; cdr3_nt: TGCGCCAGCAGCTTATCTGTCGGGCAGGGGTCGTCGGGCTACACCTTC
j_call: TRBJ2-7; clone_size: few; d_call: -; v_call: TRBV15; cdr3_aa: CATSRDKRQPEQYF; cdr3_nt: TGTGCCACCAGCAGAGATAAAAGGCAGCCCGAGCAGTACTTC
j_call: TRBJ1-3; clone_size: -; d_call: -; v_call: TRBV9; cdr3_aa: CASSASGLWNTIYF; cdr3_nt: TGTGCCAGCAGCGCGAGTGGGCTGTGGAACACCATATATTTT
j_call: TRBJ1-1; clone_size: -; d_call: -; v_call: TRBV20-1; cdr3_aa: CSARDPGGILAEASF; cdr3_nt: TGCAGTGCTAGAGATCCCGGTGGGATATTGGCTGAAGCTTCCTTT
j_call: TRBJ2-7; clone_size: once; d_call: -; v_call: TRBV7-9; cdr3_aa: CASSSTRNEQYF; cdr3_nt: TGTGCCAGCAGCTCGACACGGAACGAGCAGTACTTC
j_call: TRBJ2-1; clone_size: -; d_call: TRBD1; v_call: TRBV18; cdr3_aa: CASSPTGNNEQFF; cdr3_nt: TGTGCCAGCTCACCGACAGGGAACAATGAGCAGTTCTTC
j_call: TRBJ1-5; clone_size: few; d_call: -; v_call: TRBV19; cdr3_aa: CASIPGTPYNQPQHF; cdr3_nt: TGTGCCAGTATCCCCGGGACCCCTTACAATCAGCCCCAGCATTTT
j_call: TRBJ2-3; clone_size: many; d_call: -; v_call: TRBV7-6; cdr3_aa: CASSSPAGFGTDTQYF; cdr3_nt: TGTGCCAGCAGCTCCCCTGCCGGGTTCGGCACAGATACGCAGTATTTT
j_call: TRBJ2-5; clone_size: -; d_call: -; v_call: TRBV5-1; cdr3_aa: CASPTGMRGGVETQYF; cdr3_nt: TGCGCCAGCCCGACAGGGATGAGAGGGGGGGTTGAGACCCAGTACTTC
j_call: TRBJ2-7; clone_size: -; d_call: TRBD1; v_call: TRBV7-9; cdr3_aa: CASSLRDRVHEQYF; cdr3_nt: TGTGCCAGCAGCTTACGGGACAGGGTTCACGAGCAGTACTTC
j_call: TRBJ2-1; clone_size: -; d_call: TRBD2; v_call: TRBV10-3; cdr3_aa: CASSGGGAGNNEQFF; cdr3_nt: TGTGCCAGCTCGGGGGGGGGAGCGGGGAACAATGAGCAGTTCTTC
j_call: TRBJ2-7; clone_size: -; d_call: TRBD2; v_call: TRBV15; cdr3_aa: CATSRDLASGIPYEQYF; cdr3_nt: TGTGCCACCAGCAGAGATCTGGCTAGCGGGATACCATACGAGCAGTACTTC
j_call: TRBJ2-3; clone_size: -; d_call: TRBD2; v_call: TRBV13; cdr3_aa: CASSPRLAPDTQYF; cdr3_nt: TGTGCCAGCAGCCCACGACTAGCGCCAGATACGCAGTATTTT
j_call: TRBJ2-5; clone_size: -; d_call: TRBD1; v_call: TRBV10-3; cdr3_aa: CAISEGTGGSETQYF; cdr3_nt: TGTGCCATCAGTGAGGGAACAGGGGGCAGCGAGACCCAGTACTTC
j_call: TRBJ2-7; clone_size: -; d_call: -; v_call: TRBV9; cdr3_aa: CASSVATGVSSYEQYF; cdr3_nt: TGTGCCAGCAGCGTAGCTACGGGTGTCTCCTCCTACGAGCAGTACTTC
j_call: TRBJ2-7; clone_size: -; d_call: TRBD2; v_call: TRBV20-1; cdr3_aa: CSARASGGNEQYF; cdr3_nt: TGCAGTGCTAGGGCTAGCGGGGGTAATGAGCAGTACTTC
j_call: TRBJ2-3; clone_size: few; d_call: TRBD2; v_call: TRBV24-1; cdr3_aa: CATSDSLSGTSGATDTQYF; cdr3_nt: TGTGCCACCAGTGATTCCCTCTCCGGGACTAGCGGGGCCACAGATACGCAGTATTTT
j_call: TRBJ2-7; clone_size: -; d_call: -; v_call: TRBV4-1; cdr3_aa: CASSPYQGTLSYEQYF; cdr3_nt: TGCGCCAGCAGCCCCTATCAAGGGACACTTTCCTACGAGCAGTACTTC
j_call: TRBJ2-1; clone_size: -; d_call: -; v_call: TRBV7-3; cdr3_aa: CASSLGETPEQFF; cdr3_nt: TGTGCCAGCAGTTTGGGGGAGACGCCAGAGCAGTTCTTC
j_call: TRBJ2-5; clone_size: -; d_call: -; v_call: TRBV7-2; cdr3_aa: CASSLDFSGETQYF; cdr3_nt: TGTGCTAGCAGCTTAGATTTTTCTGGGGAGACCCAGTACTTC